The 32 T cell receptor beta chains below were found in one sample sequenced in a study of cytomegalovirus exposure and HLA in healthy donors. Vbeta (60) and Jbeta (13) primers were used in the PCR. The assay was immunoSEQ multiplex PCR, and TCRdb's table has in-frame clones only and misses some. The sample yields fewer than 200,000 clones, over 75% seen once. The sample consisted of PBMCs. The origin of the receptors is a girl under three years old in good health and CMV-seronegative.

The gene calls are TRBV9 and TRBJ1-4; 7 bases line up with TRBD1. Germline V gives CDR1 SGDLS, CDR2 YYNGEE. This CDR3 region has 18 residues. Trimming cost V 3 bases and J 4 bases; bases outside gene matches: 15. In DNA form, the CDR3 reads TGTGCCAGCAGCGGAGAACGGGTAACAGGGGTCAATAATGAAAAACTGTTTTTT. Protein sequence: CASSGERVTGVNNEKLFF.

V usage is TRBV27 and J usage is TRBJ2-7; maybe TRBD1 (5 bases). Trimming shortened V by 3 bases and J by 3 bases, and 12 bases separated the two germline ends. Germline-derived CDR1 and CDR2 are MNHEY and SMNVEV (reference sequence). The CDR3 has 14 amino acids. CDR3 sequence reads: CASSFADTYYEQYF. The CDR3 nucleotides read TGTGCCAGCAGTTTCGCGGACACCTACTACGAGCAGTACTTC.

CDR3 DNA sequence: TGTGCCAGTAGTATGTTGAGCGGGAGACCTTTCACAGATACGCAGTATTTT. Its protein is CASSMLSGRPFTDTQYF. The genes are TRBV19 and TRBJ2-3; 8 nucleotides agree with TRBD2. Germline V lookup: CDR1 LNHDA, CDR2 SQIVND (reference sequence). The CDR3 runs 17 residues. V trimming: 3 bases; J trimming: 2 bases; junction bases outside the gene matches: 10.

V is TRBV7-9 and J is TRBJ2-2; 10 nucleotides line up with TRBD2. The junction had 15 bases not matched to a gene; V was cut back by 5 bases and J by 6 bases. Germline assignment: CDR1 SEHNR and CDR2 FQNEAQ (reference sequence). The CDR3 has 18 amino acids. The CDR3, as DNA: TGTGCCAGCAGCAAGCCGGGTAGCGGGAGGCCCGGGGCCGGGGAGCTGTTTTTT. Protein sequence: CASSKPGSGRPGAGELFF.

The chain joins TRBV5-1 to TRBJ2-6; 7 positions agree with TRBD1. Trimming removed 5 bases from V and 2 bases from J; junction bases left unmatched: 4. Germline V gene data show CDR1 as SGHRS and CDR2 as YFSETQ. The CDR3 totals 15 residues. CDR3 bases: TGCGCCAGCAGTCAAACAGGGGCTGGGGCCAACGTCCTGACTTTC. Translation: CASSQTGAGANVLTF.

The chain links TRBV2 to TRBJ2-5; D not resolved. Trimming removed 7 bases from V and 5 bases from J, with 14 bases in between. CDR3 length equals 13 residues. CDR1 and CDR2 from the germline V gene are SNHLY and FYNNEI. The CDR3 loop reads CASNFGLRETQYF. The CDR3 DNA follows: TGTGCCAGCAATTTTGGGCTCCGGGAGACCCAGTACTTC.

The chain employs TRBV30 and TRBJ2-5, with 8 bases fitting TRBD2. V lost 6 bases and J lost 4; bases outside the gene matches: 10. The CDR3 totals 14 residues. The V gene's germline CDR1 is GTSNPN and CDR2 SVGIG (reference sequence). CDR3 coding DNA: TGTGCCTGTCGCCCCATAGCGGGGTCAGAGACCCAGTACTTC. Protein: CACRPIAGSETQYF.

The DNA of the CDR3 is TGTGCCAGCAGCATGGGGACAACCCCTGAAGCTTTCTTT. It specifies CASSMGTTPEAFF. The chain links TRBV9 to TRBJ1-1, with TRBD1 as a possible D gene (6 bases). The germline V gene encodes CDR1 SGDLS and CDR2 YYNGEE. The CDR3 runs 13 residues. The V and J ends lost 4 bases and 6 bases respectively, with 13 bases between them. Looking up the rest from reference TRBV9 and TRBJ1-1 gives the full variable domain: DSGVTQTPKHLITATGQRVTLRCSPRSGDLSVYWYQQSLDQGLQFLIQYYNGEERAKGNILERFSAQQFPDLHSELNLSSLELGDSALYFCASSMGTTPEAFFGQGTRLTVV.

In its sample, this clone was seen once. The V gene is TRBV6-1, the J gene TRBJ2-7; maybe TRBD2 (7 bases). Germline V gene sequence: CDR1 MNHNS, CDR2 SASEGT. Trimming pared 1 base from V and 1 base from J, leaving 11 bases between. The CDR3 runs 15 residues. The DNA for the CDR3 is TGTGCCAGCAGTGAAGTGCGGGGGCCGTCCTACGAGCAGTACTTC. Amino acids: CASSEVRGPSYEQYF.

This clone was picked up one time. The gene calls are TRBV27 and TRBJ2-7, with 7 bases identical to TRBD2. J lost 5 bases, V lost 4 bases, and 11 bases had no gene match. The CDR3 totals 15 residues. CDR1 MNHEY and CDR2 SMNVEV come from the germline V gene (reference sequence). This CDR3 is CASSSPGGRGDEQYF. The CDR3 DNA sequence: TGTGCCAGCAGTTCCCCTGGCGGGAGAGGTGACGAGCAGTACTTC.

This chain joins TRBV5-4 and TRBJ1-3; D remains unclear. V lost 1 base to trimming and J lost 3 bases, with 8 bases between them. Germline V gene data show CDR1 as SGHNT and CDR2 as YYREEE (reference sequence). The CDR3 is made up of 14 amino acids. The CDR3 protein is CASSLLSYGNTIYF. CDR3 coding DNA: TGTGCCAGCAGCTTGCTTAGCTATGGAAACACCATATATTTT.

The chain has TRBV10-3 and TRBJ1-6; 8 nucleotides match TRBD1. Germline values: CDR1 ENHRY, CDR2 SYGVKD. The CDR3 is made up of 17 amino acids. The J segment lost 6 bases and the V segment lost 7 bases, leaving 14 bases of the junction unmatched. CDR3 bases: TGTGCCATCACCTCGTCCCCGGACAGGGAACCTAATTCACCCCTCCACTTT. Protein: CAITSSPDREPNSPLHF.

The V gene is TRBV5-4, the J gene TRBJ2-1; 8 positions agree with TRBD2. From germline, CDR1 is SGHNT and CDR2 YYREEE (reference sequence). The CDR3 loop spans 15 amino acids. V lost 4 bases and J lost 3; bases outside the gene matches: 6. CDR3 region: CASSGVAGSYNEQFF. DNA for the CDR3: TGTGCCAGCAGCGGGGTAGCGGGGAGCTACAATGAGCAGTTCTTC.

The chain employs TRBV27 and TRBJ2-1, with TRBD2 matching 12 bases. This CDR3 region has 15 residues. The J segment lost 8 bases and the V segment lost 7 bases, leaving 9 bases of the junction unmatched. CDR1 MNHEY and CDR2 SMNVEV come from the germline V gene (reference sequence). The CDR3 here is CASIARGLAGDEQFF. The CDR3 nucleotides read TGTGCCAGCATAGCACGGGGACTAGCGGGCGATGAGCAGTTCTTC.

There are a few counts of this clone. The chain joins TRBV7-6 to TRBJ1-1; the D gene is possibly TRBD1 (6 bases). CDR1 is SGHVS, CDR2 FNYEAQ, per germline. This CDR3 contains 18 residues. V gave up 5 bases and J gave up 0 bases, with 22 bases separating them. This chain's CDR3 is CASSPYYRTASMNTEAFF. DNA of the CDR3: TGTGCCAGCAGCCCCTACTACCGGACAGCTTCTATGAACACTGAAGCTTTCTTT.

This chain uses TRBV9 with TRBJ2-7; 13 nucleotides line up with TRBD2. This CDR3 is 15 amino acids long. CDR1 and CDR2 from the germline V gene are SGDLS and YYNGEE. V trimming: 2 bases; J trimming: 9 bases; junction bases outside the gene matches: 8. CDR3 DNA: TGTGCCAGCAGCGTCGGGACTAGCGGGACCTTAGGGCAGTACTTC. It encodes CASSVGTSGTLGQYF. Drawing the rest from reference TRBV9 and TRBJ2-7, the complete variable domain is DSGVTQTPKHLITATGQRVTLRCSPRSGDLSVYWYQQSLDQGLQFLIQYYNGEERAKGNILERFSAQQFPDLHSELNLSSLELGDSALYFCASSVGTSGTLGQYFGPGTRLTVT.

This chain joins TRBV15 and TRBJ2-3; 7 bases line up with TRBD2. The CDR3 has 17 amino acids. Trimming took 0 bases from V and 5 from J; bases not matched to a gene: 11. Germline-derived CDR1 and CDR2 are LNHNV and YYDKDF (reference sequence). The CDR3 reads CATSRDPVHGEGDTQYF. The CDR3 DNA is TGTGCCACCAGCAGAGATCCGGTGCATGGGGAGGGAGATACGCAGTATTTT.

V is TRBV6-6 and J is TRBJ2-1; 8 bases map to TRBD1. The CDR3 sequence is 12 residues long. Germline V CDR1 and CDR2: MNHNY, SVGAGI (reference sequence). V dropped 7 bases and J dropped 6; count of bases not matched to a gene: 2. The CDR3 spells CASNTGGNEQFF. As DNA, the CDR3 is TGTGCCAGCAACACAGGGGGCAATGAGCAGTTCTTC.

V and J are TRBV9 and TRBJ2-5; TRBD1 aligns across 10 bases. Germline CDR1 SGDLS, CDR2 YYNGEE. Trimming at V came to 3 bases and at J to 5 bases, leaving 10 bases not matched to a gene. This CDR3 contains 16 residues. CDR3 loop: CASSGGGGTGAETQYF. The CDR3 region has the DNA TGTGCCAGCAGCGGAGGCGGTGGGACAGGGGCCGAGACCCAGTACTTC.

The J gene is TRBJ1-2, the V gene TRBV9; D is perhaps TRBD1 (5 bases). V gave up 3 bases and J gave up 2 bases, with 14 bases separating them. The length of the CDR3 is 15 residues. Germline values: CDR1 SGDLS, CDR2 YYNGEE. For the CDR3, the DNA is TGTGCCAGCAGCGCGCCTTTTGACAGAAACTATGGCTACACCTTC. Translating gives CASSAPFDRNYGYTF. Filled out from reference TRBV9 and TRBJ1-2, the complete variable domain reads DSGVTQTPKHLITATGQRVTLRCSPRSGDLSVYWYQQSLDQGLQFLIQYYNGEERAKGNILERFSAQQFPDLHSELNLSSLELGDSALYFCASSAPFDRNYGYTFGSGTRLTVV.

V gene TRBV19 combines with J gene TRBJ1-5, with a weak D call TRBD1 (6 bases). The CDR3 covers 13 residues. Deletions cut 7 bases from V and 4 bases from J, with 11 bases between. The V gene's germline CDR1 is LNHDA and CDR2 SQIVND (reference sequence). The DNA for the CDR3 is TGTGCCAGTACCTACAGGGAAAATCAGCCCCAGCATTTT. Its protein is CASTYRENQPQHF.

V is TRBV6-4 and J is TRBJ2-1; TRBD2 aligns across 8 bases. There are 15 residues in the CDR3. Germline loops: CDR1 MRHNA, CDR2 SNTAGT. Trimming took 5 bases from V and 3 from J; bases not matched to a gene: 6. Written as DNA, the CDR3 is TGTGCCAGCAGTTTCGAGAGCGGGAGCTACAATGAGCAGTTCTTC. The encoded protein is CASSFESGSYNEQFF.

The V call is TRBV5-4, the J call TRBJ2-5; the match to TRBD1 covers 9 bases. The germline CDR1 and CDR2 sequences are SGHNT and YYREEE (reference sequence). V shed 3 bases and J 1 base; nucleotides not matched to a gene: 7. This CDR3 has 16 amino acids. The CDR3 DNA reads as TGTGCCAGCAGCTGGGGGGGACAGGGTAGCCAAGAGACCCAGTACTTC. The encoded protein is CASSWGGQGSQETQYF.

V usage is TRBV6-5 and J usage is TRBJ2-3; 8 bases line up with TRBD2. CDR3 size: 13 residues. Germline CDR1 and CDR2: MNHEY and SVGAGI. The V and J ends lost 6 bases and 1 base, in that order; junction bases with no gene match: 0. CDR3 bases: TGTGCCAGCAGAGCGGGAGGCACAGATACGCAGTATTTT. It specifies CASRAGGTDTQYF.

The gene calls are TRBV19 and TRBJ1-1; 8 nucleotides match TRBD1. This CDR3 comprises 13 residues. Germline CDR1 LNHDA, CDR2 SQIVND (reference sequence). The ends lost 3 bases at V and 3 bases at J; junction bases unmatched: 0. The CDR3: CASSMTGDTEAFF. As DNA, the CDR3 is TGTGCCAGTAGTATGACAGGGGACACTGAAGCTTTCTTT.

This chain connects TRBV4-2 to TRBJ2-6; D gene unclear. The V end lost 0 bases, the J end lost 3 bases, and 9 bases lay between the germline ends. Germline V gene data show CDR1 as LGHNA and CDR2 as YNFKEQ. The CDR3 totals 16 residues. CDR3 amino acids: CASSQEASLGANVLTF. In DNA form, the CDR3 reads TGTGCCAGCAGCCAAGAGGCTAGTCTTGGGGCCAACGTCCTGACTTTC.

The chain recombines TRBV6-1 with TRBJ1-4, with TRBD1 as a possible D gene (6 bases). CDR3 length: 15 amino acids. Germline V gene lookup returns CDR1 MNHNS and CDR2 SASEGT. V was pared by 7 bases and J by 0 bases, with 12 bases between. The CDR3 DNA sequence: TGTGCCAGCAAGGACAGACTTGCAACTAATGAAAAACTGTTTTTT. Translated: CASKDRLATNEKLFF.

This clone was seen a handful of times. The V and J genes are TRBV14 and TRBJ1-1; the D gene is possibly TRBD1 (6 bases). Trimming pared 1 base from V and 1 base from J, leaving 10 bases between. The CDR3 is 15 amino acids. The germline V gene encodes CDR1 SGHDN and CDR2 FVKESK. CDR3 protein: CASSQVKTGNTEAFF. CDR3 nucleotide sequence: TGTGCCAGCAGCCAAGTTAAGACAGGGAACACTGAAGCTTTCTTT.

The rearrangement links TRBV18 to TRBJ1-1, with TRBD1 matching over 10 bases. Germline lookup yields CDR1 KGHSH and CDR2 LQKENI. Trimming at V came to 4 bases and at J to 1 base, leaving 3 bases not matched to a gene. CDR3 length: 15 residues. CDR3 sequence reads: CASSLGQGGNTEAFF. CDR3 DNA: TGTGCCAGCTCACTAGGACAGGGGGGGAACACTGAAGCTTTCTTT. Combining the CDR3 with reference TRBV18 and TRBJ1-1 gives the whole variable domain NAGVMQNPRHLVRRRGQEARLRCSPMKGHSHVYWYRQLPEEGLKFMVYLQKENIIDESGMPKERFSAEFPKEGPSILRIQQVVRGDSAAYFCASSLGQGGNTEAFFGQGTRLTVV.

The chain recombines TRBV19 with TRBJ2-1, with 8 bases matching TRBD2. Unmatched junction bases numbered 6, after V lost 6 bases and J lost 5 bases. CDR3 length equals 14 residues. Germline V gene lookup returns CDR1 LNHDA and CDR2 SQIVND (reference sequence). The chain's CDR3 is CASRAGVQNNEQFF. As DNA, the CDR3 is TGTGCCAGTAGAGCGGGAGTGCAAAACAATGAGCAGTTCTTC.

The DNA for the CDR3 is TGTGCCAGCAGCTCGGGACTTTACTACGAGCAGTACTTC. Its protein product is CASSSGLYYEQYF. The V call is TRBV7-9, the J call TRBJ2-7; maybe TRBD2 (6 bases). The CDR3 covers 13 residues. The germline V gene has CDR1 SEHNR and CDR2 FQNEAQ (reference sequence). V gave up 4 bases and J gave up 3 bases, with 10 bases separating them.

V gene TRBV29-1 combines with J gene TRBJ2-5; no firm D call. The CDR3 runs 13 residues. With 1 base removed from V and 1 base from J, the gap between germline ends came to 7 bases. Germline-derived CDR1 and CDR2 are SQVTM and ANQGSEA. The CDR3 is CSVEALLQETQYF. The CDR3 nucleotides are TGCAGCGTTGAAGCGCTACTCCAAGAGACCCAGTACTTC.